The sample holds one count of the clone carrying this TCR beta chain. Its antigen is currently unknown. This specimen belongs to a study of CD8+CD57+ T cells in acquired aplastic anemia. At the level of the study: CD4+ cells from healthy donors averaged around 10 million reads.

Study observations and caveats: The same twenty-nine CD8+ CDR3 sequences occurred in patients and in controls.

The length of the CDR3 is 15 residues. Germline lookup yields CDR1 SGDLS and CDR2 YYNGEE. V gave up 4 bases and J gave up 3 bases, with 16 bases separating them. Both TCR beta VDJ combination and CDR3 sequence profiling were carried out. Genomic DNA was the template for this profiling. TCRdb re-derived calls from the reads in MiXCR, one entry per CDR3 protein. Of 90,000 to 120,000 distinct CDR3 sequences in the sample, about half were seen once. The genes are TRBV9 and TRBJ1-1; D might be TRBD1 (5 bases). The sequence derives from a human donor in good health, serving as a control. The sequenced material came from sorted CD4+, CD8+, or CD8+CD57+ T cells (not recorded which) from PBMCs. CDR3 loop: CASSLEGSRHTEAFF. CDR3 in DNA: TGTGCCAGCAGCTTGGAGGGGAGTCGCCACACTGAAGCTTTCTTT.